The 13 T cell receptor beta chains below come from one sample, sequenced in a study of a mutant IDH1 vaccine in newly diagnosed glioma. Clones were sequenced by immunoSEQ multiplex PCR, and TCRdb holds only the in-frame ones, with some missing. Of about 68,000 clones in the sample, approximately 81% were seen once. Time point specified: week 35, safety follow-up. The vaccine gave 300 ug of a 20-mer mutant IDH1 peptide subcutaneously per dose. No antigen has been identified for these receptors. Sequenced material: PBMCs, taken from a glioma patient whose treatment included an IDH1 peptide vaccine. Receptors originate from a man younger than 35 with glioma.

The rearrangement uses TRBV5-6 and TRBJ1-1, with D tentatively TRBD1 (5 bases). The V gene's germline CDR1 is SGHDT and CDR2 YYEEEE. The CDR3 sequence is 18 residues long. Trimming took 4 bases from V and 2 from J, leaving 24 bases between them. CDR3 sequence: CASSVPRTRKGSNTEAFF. The CDR3 bases are TGTGCCAGCAGCGTACCAAGGACAAGGAAAGGGTCTAACACTGAAGCTTTCTTT. Variable domain in full (rest from reference TRBV5-6 and TRBJ1-1): DAGVTQSPTHLIKTRGQQVTLRCSPKSGHDTVSWYQQALGQGPQFIFQYYEEEERQRGNFPDRFSGHQFPNYSSELNVNALLLGDSALYLCASSVPRTRKGSNTEAFFGQGTRLTVV.

CDR3 residues: CASSYSRRYHTEAFF. DNA of the CDR3: TGTGCCAGCAGTTACTCGAGGCGGTATCACACTGAAGCTTTCTTT. The chain employs TRBV6-5 and TRBJ1-1; D call uncertain. Per germline, CDR1 MNHEY and CDR2 SVGAGI. V shed 0 bases and J shed 3 bases, with 11 bases lying between them. This CDR3 is 15 amino acids long.

This rearrangement joins TRBV18 to TRBJ1-5; D possibly corresponds to TRBD1 (6 bases). V lost 2 bases and J 7 bases, leaving 12 bases between the germline ends. The CDR3 has 14 residues. Germline values: CDR1 KGHSH, CDR2 LQKENI. The CDR3 region has the DNA TGTGCCAGCTCACCAACCCCCAGGGGCCAGCCCCAGCATTTT. As protein: CASSPTPRGQPQHF.

The V call is TRBV9, the J call TRBJ2-6; D gene uncertain. Trimming took off 0 bases at V and 0 bases at J, with 4 bases between the two ends. The CDR3 is 15 amino acids. Germline loops: CDR1 SGDLS, CDR2 YYNGEE. The CDR3 nucleotides are TGTGCCAGCAGCGTAGCTGGCTCTGGGGCCAACGTCCTGACTTTC. Translating it yields CASSVAGSGANVLTF.

This chain connects TRBV6-5 to TRBJ2-1; D is ambiguous. Deletions cut 6 bases from V and 8 bases from J, with 11 bases between. The CDR3 is 12 amino acids. In germline, CDR1 is MNHEY, CDR2 SVGAGI. The CDR3 is CASSPMGDEQFF. CDR3 bases: TGTGCCAGCAGCCCCATGGGCGATGAGCAGTTCTTC.

The rearrangement uses TRBV7-8 and TRBJ1-3, with no clear D. The CDR3 is 15 residues long. Germline loops: CDR1 SGHVS, CDR2 FQNEAQ. V gave up 4 bases and J gave up 0 bases, with 10 bases separating them. The CDR3 DNA reads as TGTGCCAGCAGCTCTGGGCTGTTCTCTGGAAACACCATATATTTT. Protein sequence: CASSSGLFSGNTIYF.

V is TRBV4-1 and J is TRBJ2-2, with a tentative D call TRBD2 (5 bases). The CDR3 extends over 14 amino acids. Germline lookup yields CDR1 MGHRA and CDR2 YSYEKL. V lost 1 base and J lost 9, with 12 bases in between. CDR3 coding DNA: TGCGCCAGCAGCCAAGTCCGGGGAATCCGGGAGCTGTTTTTT. The encoded protein is CASSQVRGIRELFF.

The rearrangement joins TRBV6-5 to TRBJ1-3, with TRBD1 as a possible D gene (6 bases). The germline V gene has CDR1 MNHEY and CDR2 SVGAGI. Trimming took off 4 bases at V and 11 bases at J, with 15 bases between the two ends. The CDR3 is 13 amino acids. CDR3 nucleotide sequence: TGTGCCAGCAGTTCGCGCCAGGGGTATCCCATATATTTT. Translation gives CASSSRQGYPIYF.

The rearrangement links TRBV19 to TRBJ1-2; tentative D call: TRBD1 (5 bases). Germline V gives CDR1 LNHDA, CDR2 SQIVND (reference sequence). V gave up 6 bases and J gave up 2 bases, with 19 bases separating them. This CDR3 is 16 amino acids long. This chain's CDR3 is CASRLTPQGTNYGYTF. CDR3 coding DNA: TGTGCCAGTAGGTTAACTCCCCAGGGCACGAACTATGGCTACACCTTC.

The chain uses TRBV4-2 and TRBJ1-1, with a possible D match to TRBD1 (6 bases). The CDR3 is made up of 15 amino acids. Germline CDR1 reads LGHNA; CDR2 reads YNFKEQ. Trimming took off 1 base at V and 4 bases at J, with 13 bases between the two ends. DNA of the CDR3: TGTGCCAGCAGCCAAGCTCCAGGACAGACCACTGAAGCTTTCTTT. Its translation: CASSQAPGQTTEAFF.

This chain connects TRBV6-6 to TRBJ1-5; D call uncertain. The CDR3 contains 15 residues. Germline CDR1 reads MNHNY; CDR2 reads SVGAGI (reference sequence). The germline V and J ends were trimmed by 5 bases and 5 bases, with 16 bases remaining between them. The DNA of the CDR3 is TGTGCCAGCAGTCCGCCCCGGCAGAAGGATCAGCCCCAGCATTTT. This sequence encodes CASSPPRQKDQPQHF.

The chain carries TRBV6-1 and TRBJ1-2, with no clear D. Trimming took off 3 bases at V and 4 bases at J, with 15 bases between the two ends. CDR3 size: 15 residues. CDR1 and CDR2 (germline): MNHNS, SASEGT. The CDR3 spells CASSDTATLIYGYTF. As DNA, the CDR3 is TGTGCCAGCAGTGATACAGCTACATTAATCTATGGCTACACCTTC.

The chain uses TRBV28 and TRBJ2-1; unclear D gene. This CDR3 region has 11 residues. With 4 bases removed from V and 14 bases from J, the gap between germline ends came to 12 bases. Germline lookup yields CDR1 MDHEN and CDR2 SYDVKM. CDR3 bases: TGTGCCAGCAGTTCCCCTAGGGCCGAGTTCTTC. This gives the protein CASSSPRAEFF.